This T cell receptor beta chain comes out of a study of blood T cells in healthy people across ages. Researchers isolated at least 6.5 million PBMCs per sample. A second 7 to 11 cycle PCR used barcoded and J-beta primers. A single record per CDR3 protein comes from TCRdb applying MiXCR to the 5' RACE reads. Found here are hundreds of thousands of distinct CDR3 sequences, 45% to 50% of them singletons; the top ten hold roughly 34%. Sequenced: blood. This TCR came from a woman aged 55-69 years in good health.

CDR3 sequence: CASTGTSGIYNEQYF. Here the CDR3 DNA reads TGTGCCAGCACCGGGACTAGCGGGATTTACAATGAGCAGTACTTC. V gene TRBV12-3 or TRBV12-4 combines with J gene TRBJ2-1; TRBD2 matches 13 bases. The J call is uncertain, as TRBJ2-7 better fits the DNA end. The CDR3 extends over 15 amino acids.